A single sample is the source of the 27 T cell receptor beta chains below, sequenced in a study of blood T cell repertoires in COVID-19. The data were produced by immunoSEQ multiplex PCR, yet TCRdb's version contains in-frame clones alone and is incomplete. The table has roughly 90,000 clones, about 88% seen once; the top ten hold more than 4%. Sequenced sample: peripheral blood. The receptors derive from a man aged 35-49 years with acute or convalescent COVID-19.

The V call is TRBV5-1, the J call TRBJ1-2; 10 bases line up with TRBD1. Trimming took 1 base from V and 4 from J; bases not matched to a gene: 7. Per germline, CDR1 SGHRS and CDR2 YFSETQ. The CDR3 extends over 16 amino acids. CDR3 DNA sequence: TGCGCCAGCAGCTTGACAGGGACAGGGGAGGCCTATGGCTACACCTTC. Translation gives CASSLTGTGEAYGYTF.

The gene calls are TRBV18 and TRBJ2-2; D possibly corresponds to TRBD1 (6 bases). Between the trimmed V and J ends, which lost 1 base and 7 bases, there was a span of 22 bases. CDR3 length: 18 amino acids. Per germline, CDR1 KGHSH and CDR2 LQKENI. The CDR3 nucleotides are TGTGCCAGCTCACCACAGCAGGGGCCTTACGGCAGAAGCGGGGAGCTGTTTTTT. Encoded protein: CASSPQQGPYGRSGELFF. Based on the CDR3 plus reference TRBV18 and TRBJ2-2, the full variable domain is NAGVMQNPRHLVRRRGQEARLRCSPMKGHSHVYWYRQLPEEGLKFMVYLQKENIIDESGMPKERFSAEFPKEGPSILRIQQVVRGDSAAYFCASSPQQGPYGRSGELFFGEGSRLTVL.

This clone has a single count. This chain uses TRBV11-3 with TRBJ2-7; 8 nucleotides match TRBD1. V trimming: 4 bases; J trimming: 7 bases; junction bases outside the gene matches: 18. CDR3 length: 17 amino acids. Germline CDR1 SGHNT, CDR2 YENEEA. CDR3 protein: CASSYETTGGRRGEQYF. In nucleotides, the CDR3 is TGTGCCAGCAGCTATGAAACCACAGGGGGAAGGCGGGGAGAGCAGTACTTC.

This rearrangement joins TRBV7-2 to TRBJ2-3; TRBD1 matches at 7 bases. The junction had 2 bases not matched to a gene; V was cut back by 5 bases and J by 6 bases. The length of the CDR3 is 12 residues. The germline gives CDR1 SGHTA, CDR2 FQGNSA. The DNA of the CDR3 is TGTGCCAGCAGCCGACAGGGCGATACGCAGTATTTT. This sequence encodes CASSRQGDTQYF.

This clone was found a few times. The chain couples TRBV30 to TRBJ1-1; 11 bases map to TRBD1. The CDR3 contains 17 residues. The trim removed 6 bases at V and 3 bases at J, leaving 15 bases unmatched. Per the germline V gene, CDR1 is GTSNPN and CDR2 is SVGIG (reference sequence). The CDR3 loop reads CACLGGTGGIGDTEAFF. CDR3 in DNA: TGTGCCTGCCTAGGGGGGACAGGGGGAATAGGGGACACTGAAGCTTTCTTT. The full variable domain, rest sourced from reference TRBV30 and TRBJ1-1, is SQTIHQWPATLVQPVGSPLSLECTVEGTSNPNLYWYRQAAGRGLQLLFYSVGIGQISSEVPQNLSASRPQDRQFILSSKKLLLSDSGFYLCACLGGTGGIGDTEAFFGQGTRLTVV.

This sequence joins TRBV7-9 and TRBJ2-1; the match to TRBD2 covers 8 bases. The germline V gene has CDR1 SEHNR and CDR2 FQNEAQ (reference sequence). The ends lost 0 bases at V and 8 bases at J; junction bases unmatched: 9. The CDR3 totals 16 residues. CDR3 in amino acids: CASSLAHGLARDEQFF. The CDR3 DNA follows: TGTGCCAGCAGCTTAGCGCACGGACTAGCCCGGGATGAGCAGTTCTTC.

This chain joins TRBV6-5 and TRBJ1-6, with D possibly being TRBD1 (5 bases). CDR3 length equals 13 residues. V dropped 6 bases and J dropped 7 bases, with 10 bases sitting between them. From germline, CDR1 is MNHEY and CDR2 SVGAGI. The CDR3 loop reads CASSSDRNSPLHF. In DNA form, the CDR3 reads TGTGCCAGCAGCAGCGACAGAAATTCACCCCTCCACTTT.

This rearrangement joins TRBV4-3 to TRBJ1-2; a weak D match, TRBD1 (5 bases). V gave up 1 base and J gave up 2 bases, with 14 bases separating them. There are 16 residues in the CDR3. CDR1 LGHNA and CDR2 YSLEER come from the germline V gene. Here the CDR3 DNA reads TGCGCCAGCAGCCAAGGTGGAGGGGCGTTGAACTATGGCTACACCTTC. It specifies CASSQGGGALNYGYTF.

This clone occurred once. This chain connects TRBV2 to TRBJ2-5; 7 bases line up with TRBD2. The germline CDR1 and CDR2 sequences are SNHLY and FYNNEI. The V segment lost 3 bases and the J segment 4 bases; nucleotides outside the gene matches: 14. The CDR3 length is 17 residues. The CDR3, as DNA: TGTGCCAGCAGTGAGAGGGTCGCGGGAGAGATCGGAGAGACCCAGTACTTC. This gives the protein CASSERVAGEIGETQYF. Full variable domain (missing parts from reference TRBV2 and TRBJ2-5): EPEVTQTPSHQVTQMGQEVILRCVPISNHLYFYWYRQILGQKVEFLVSFYNNEISEKSEIFDDQFSVERPDGSNFTLKIRSTKLEDSAMYFCASSERVAGEIGETQYFGPGTRLLVL.

V gene TRBV6-5 combines with J gene TRBJ2-7, with 11 nucleotides matching TRBD2. J gave up 0 bases and V 7 bases, and 2 bases lay outside the gene matches. This CDR3 region has 14 residues. CDR1 and CDR2 (germline): MNHEY, SVGAGI. The DNA for the CDR3 is TGTGCCAGCAAACTAGCGGGGGCCTCCTACGAGCAGTACTTC. This encodes CASKLAGASYEQYF.

The chain links TRBV7-2 to TRBJ2-7, with 12 bases aligning to TRBD2. The junction had 16 bases not matched to a gene; V was cut back by 3 bases and J by 7 bases. The CDR3 has 18 residues. Germline V gives CDR1 SGHTA, CDR2 FQGNSA. This CDR3 reads CASSLNLPLAGGTHEQYF. CDR3 in DNA: TGTGCCAGCAGCTTGAACCTACCCCTAGCGGGGGGGACTCATGAGCAGTACTTC.

The chain links TRBV19 to TRBJ1-1, with a possible D match to TRBD1 (5 bases). The V gene lost 4 bases and the J gene lost 4 bases, with 19 bases spanning the gap. CDR1 LNHDA and CDR2 SQIVND come from the germline V gene (reference sequence). The CDR3 loop spans 16 amino acids. CDR3 loop: CASSTPAGGVGTEAFF. Here the CDR3 DNA reads TGTGCCAGTAGTACCCCTGCCGGGGGGGTTGGCACTGAAGCTTTCTTT.

The rearrangement uses TRBV5-1 and TRBJ2-1; D is unresolved. Germline V gives CDR1 SGHRS, CDR2 YFSETQ. Trimming shortened V by 3 bases and J by 3 bases, and 7 bases separated the two germline ends. This CDR3 has 13 residues. CDR3 residues: CASSYSGYNEQFF. CDR3 sequence (DNA): TGCGCCAGCAGCTACTCTGGCTACAATGAGCAGTTCTTC.

In its sample, this clone was seen many times. This chain uses TRBV29-1 with TRBJ2-7; D is ambiguous. This CDR3 contains 13 residues. CDR1 is SQVTM, CDR2 ANQGSEA, per germline. Trimming left V 5 bases short and J 2 bases short, with 13 bases between. This CDR3 reads CSVTSVNTYEQYF. The CDR3 region has the DNA TGCAGCGTTACGTCAGTCAATACCTACGAGCAGTACTTC.

The chain combines TRBV3-1 (or the pseudogene TRBV3-2) with TRBJ2-3, with 8 bases aligning to TRBD1. The CDR3 extends over 15 amino acids. The trim removed 3 bases at V and 2 bases at J, leaving 4 bases unmatched. The germline CDR1 and CDR2 sequences are LGHDT and YNNKEL (reference sequence). Written as DNA, the CDR3 is TGTGCCAGCAGCCAGCCGGGACAGGTCACAGATACGCAGTATTTT. Translating it yields CASSQPGQVTDTQYF.

This chain joins TRBV5-1 and TRBJ2-2, with D possibly matching TRBD1 (6 bases). Deletions cut 7 bases from V and 0 bases from J, with 10 bases between. Per the germline V gene, CDR1 is SGHRS and CDR2 is YFSETQ. This CDR3 is built from 14 residues. CDR3 sequence reads: CASRDTANTGELFF. The CDR3 nucleotides are TGCGCCAGCCGGGACACCGCGAACACCGGGGAGCTGTTTTTT.

CDR3 amino acids: CASSAQKEDYGYTF. CDR3 sequence (DNA): TGTGCCAGTAGTGCGCAGAAGGAGGACTATGGCTACACCTTC. The rearrangement links TRBV19 to TRBJ1-2; D is unclear. The CDR3 has 14 amino acids. Trimming left V 5 bases short and J 3 bases short, with 13 bases between. Per the germline V gene, CDR1 is LNHDA and CDR2 is SQIVND (reference sequence). Drawing the rest from reference TRBV19 and TRBJ1-2, the complete variable domain is DGGITQSPKYLFRKEGQNVTLSCEQNLNHDAMYWYRQDPGQGLRLIYYSQIVNDFQKGDIAEGYSVSREKKESFPLTVTSAQKNPTAFYLCASSAQKEDYGYTFGSGTRLTVV.

The rearrangement links TRBV4-1 to TRBJ1-4; TRBD1 matches at 10 bases. Looked up from germline, CDR1 is MGHRA and CDR2 is YSYEKL. V lost 3 bases and J lost 7; bases outside the gene matches: 5. The CDR3 length is 15 residues. CDR3 region: CASSQDGTGVEKLFF. The CDR3 DNA is TGCGCCAGCAGCCAGGACGGGACAGGGGTTGAAAAACTGTTTTTT.

This sequence joins TRBV5-4 and TRBJ2-5; 7 bases align to TRBD1. The trim removed 1 base at V and 5 bases at J, leaving 2 bases unmatched. CDR1 and CDR2 from the germline V gene are SGHNT and YYREEE (reference sequence). This CDR3 has 13 amino acids. CDR3 sequence reads: CASSLTGVETQYF. As DNA, the CDR3 is TGTGCCAGCAGCTTGACAGGGGTGGAGACCCAGTACTTC.

The V gene is TRBV30, the J gene TRBJ1-2, with D hard to call. The CDR3 length is 14 residues. Germline V lookup: CDR1 GTSNPN, CDR2 SVGIG (reference sequence). Trimming pared 3 bases from V and 8 bases from J, leaving 19 bases between. The CDR3 protein is CAWRKGLPTGGYTF. The CDR3 DNA follows: TGTGCCTGGAGGAAAGGACTCCCCACCGGCGGCTACACCTTC.

This sequence joins TRBV4-2 and TRBJ1-2; no clear D gene. CDR3 length equals 15 residues. The germline V gene has CDR1 LGHNA and CDR2 YNFKEQ. Between the trimmed V and J ends, which lost 1 base and 4 bases, there was a span of 13 bases. The CDR3 loop reads CASSQADPGSYGYTF. The DNA for the CDR3 is TGTGCCAGCAGCCAAGCCGATCCGGGATCCTATGGCTACACCTTC.

The table lists this clone with a few counts. The rearrangement links TRBV10-1 to TRBJ2-2, with D possibly TRBD2 on 5 matching bases. The V and J ends lost 5 bases and 8 bases respectively, with 9 bases between them. Germline loops: CDR1 WNHNN, CDR2 SYGVQD (reference sequence). The CDR3 spans 12 residues. The CDR3 region has the DNA TGCGCCAGCAGTCTCGGGGTTGGGGAGCTGTTTTTT. Its protein product is CASSLGVGELFF.

V is TRBV11-2 and J is TRBJ1-3; the D is unclear. The CDR3 totals 15 residues. Between the trimmed V and J ends, which lost 3 bases and 1 base, there was a span of 10 bases. Germline V lookup: CDR1 SGHAT, CDR2 FQNNGV. The CDR3 spells CASSFENSSGNTIYF. The CDR3 DNA is TGTGCCAGCAGCTTCGAAAACAGTTCTGGAAACACCATATATTTT.

The chain is built from TRBV9 and TRBJ2-1; the match to TRBD1 covers 8 bases. This CDR3 spans 14 amino acids. J was trimmed by 8 bases and V by 0 bases; bases with no gene match: 4. The germline gives CDR1 SGDLS, CDR2 YYNGEE. CDR3 in DNA: TGTGCCAGCAGCGTAGGGACAGGGTTCGATGAGCAGTTCTTC. This translates into CASSVGTGFDEQFF.

CDR3 nucleotide sequence: TGTGCCAGCAGTCCCCCGGGACTAGCGGGAGTCAATGAGCAGTTCTTC. Translation gives CASSPPGLAGVNEQFF. The rearrangement uses TRBV27 and TRBJ2-1, with 14 bases aligning to TRBD2. J lost 6 bases, V lost 5 bases, and 6 bases had no gene match. Germline V CDR1 and CDR2: MNHEY, SMNVEV (reference sequence). The CDR3 has 16 residues.

This rearrangement joins TRBV5-1 to TRBJ2-5, with 7 bases identical to TRBD1. V lost 4 bases to trimming and J lost 5 bases; unmatched junction nucleotides: 20. In germline, CDR1 is SGHRS, CDR2 YFSETQ. CDR3 length: 18 amino acids. CDR3 sequence reads: CASSRLRQGGGQRETQYF. The CDR3 coding sequence is TGCGCCAGCAGCCGACTTCGACAGGGTGGGGGTCAAAGGGAGACCCAGTACTTC.

Concerning this clone: Germline is not matched at one junction end, which may reflect a read error. The V call is TRBV7-7, the J call TRBJ1-3; the D is unclear. From germline, CDR1 is SSHAT and CDR2 FNYEAQ (reference sequence). This CDR3 spans 15 amino acids. Written as DNA, the CDR3 is TGTGCTAGCAGCTTAGCGTCAGGTGATGGAAACACCATATATTTT. This translates into CASSLASGDGNTIYF. Full variable domain (outside the CDR3, taken from reference TRBV7-7 and TRBJ1-3): GAGVSQSPRYKVTKRGQDVTLRCDPISSHATLYWYQQALGQGPEFLTYFNYEAQPDKSGLPSDRFSAERPEGSISTLTIQRTEQRDSAMYRCASSLASGDGNTIYFGEGSWLTVV.